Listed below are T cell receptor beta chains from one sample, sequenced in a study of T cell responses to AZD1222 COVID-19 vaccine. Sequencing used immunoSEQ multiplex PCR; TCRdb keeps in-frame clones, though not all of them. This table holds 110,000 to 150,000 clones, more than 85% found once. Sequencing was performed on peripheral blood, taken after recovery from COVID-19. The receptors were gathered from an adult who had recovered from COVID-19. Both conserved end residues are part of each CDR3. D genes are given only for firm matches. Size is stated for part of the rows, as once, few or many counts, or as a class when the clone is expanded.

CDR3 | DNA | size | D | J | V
CASSDGPGEKLFF | TGTGCCAGCAGCGACGGGCCCGGTGAAAAACTGTTTTTT | . | . | TRBJ1-4 | TRBV9
CASSYSPELPQHF | TGTGCCAGCAGTTACTCCCCCGAGCTGCCCCAGCATTTT | . | . | TRBJ1-5 | TRBV6-5
CASSQETGYRWGNTIYF | TGCGCCAGCAGCCAAGAAACGGGCTACAGATGGGGAAACACCATATATTTT | . | . | TRBJ1-3 | TRBV4-1
CASTERGGTNTGELFF | TGTGCCAGCACCGAGAGGGGGGGTACGAACACCGGGGAGCTGTTTTTT | . | . | TRBJ2-2 | TRBV2
CASGRNTGELFF | TGTGCCAGCGGGCGTAACACCGGGGAGCTGTTTTTT | . | . | TRBJ2-2 | TRBV6-6
CASSRRKGYASYEQYF | TGTGCCAGCAGCCGCAGAAAGGGGTATGCCTCCTACGAGCAGTACTTC | . | . | TRBJ2-7 | TRBV5-8
CASSSQGRDEQYF | TGTGCCAGCAGCTCGCAGGGGCGAGACGAGCAGTACTTC | . | . | TRBJ2-7 | TRBV5-5
CASSSSGGYYEQYF | TGTGCCAGCAGTTCTAGCGGGGGCTACTACGAGCAGTACTTC | . | TRBD2 | TRBJ2-7 | TRBV27
CASRADGALGGEAFF | TGTGCCAGCAGAGCGGACGGGGCTCTCGGAGGTGAAGCTTTCTTT | . | . | TRBJ1-1 | TRBV28
CASKWGDYEQYF | TGTGCCAGCAAATGGGGGGACTACGAGCAGTACTTC | once | . | TRBJ2-7 | TRBV2
CASSLMAEQYF | TGTGCCAGCAGTTTAATGGCCGAGCAGTACTTC | . | . | TRBJ2-7 | TRBV28
CASSQAGLAGGYTGELFF | TGTGCCAGCAGCCAAGCCGGACTAGCGGGAGGGTACACCGGGGAGCTGTTTTTT | . | TRBD2 | TRBJ2-2 | TRBV3-1/TRBV3-2
CASSLDWQGGQPQHF | TGTGCCAGCAGCTTAGATTGGCAGGGGGGACAGCCCCAGCATTTT | . | TRBD1 | TRBJ1-5 | TRBV7-9
CAISSSASSYEQYF | TGTGCCATCAGTTCTAGCGCCAGCTCCTACGAGCAGTACTTC | . | . | TRBJ2-7 | TRBV10-3
CASSPAGAKNTEAFF | TGTGCCAGCTCACCGGCGGGGGCCAAGAACACTGAAGCTTTCTTT | . | . | TRBJ1-1 | TRBV18
CASSTGQTYNSPLHF | TGTGCCAGCAGCACCGGACAGACCTATAATTCACCCCTCCACTTT | once | . | TRBJ1-6 | TRBV7-9
CASSLDNSPLHF | TGTGCCAGCAGCTTGGATAATTCACCCCTCCACTTT | few | . | TRBJ1-6 | TRBV5-4
CASSYSGLGETQYF | TGTGCCAGCAGTTACTCGGGGTTGGGAGAGACCCAGTACTTC | . | . | TRBJ2-5 | TRBV6-5
CASSQIWGTGELFF | TGTGCCAGCAGCCAAATTTGGGGCACCGGGGAGCTGTTTTTT | . | . | TRBJ2-2 | TRBV3-1/TRBV3-2
CASSPAATLAKNIQYF | TGTGCCAGCTCACCAGCGGCAACGCTAGCCAAAAACATTCAGTACTTC | . | . | TRBJ2-4 | TRBV18
CASSFGQPTGELFF | TGTGCCAGCAGCTTTGGGCAGCCCACCGGGGAGCTGTTTTTT | . | . | TRBJ2-2 | TRBV5-8
CASSPGTSYNEQFF | TGCGCCAGCAGCCCGGGGACTAGTTACAATGAGCAGTTCTTC | once | TRBD2 | TRBJ2-1 | TRBV5-1
CASSLAVGENTGELFF | TGTGCTAGCAGCTTAGCAGTCGGAGAGAACACCGGGGAGCTGTTTTTT | . | . | TRBJ2-2 | TRBV7-7
CASRRTGGYTF | TGTGCCAGCAGACGCACCGGGGGCTACACCTTC | . | . | TRBJ1-2 | TRBV6-1
CASSLQGRTDTQYF | TGCGCCAGCAGCTTACAGGGGAGGACAGATACGCAGTATTTT | . | . | TRBJ2-3 | TRBV5-1
CASSQSEGWNSPLHF | TGTGCCAGCAGCCAGTCGGAGGGGTGGAATTCACCCCTCCACTTT | . | . | TRBJ1-6 | TRBV5-6
CASMAFGRPGDEQFF | TGTGCCAGTATGGCCTTCGGAAGACCGGGGGATGAGCAGTTCTTC | . | . | TRBJ2-1 | TRBV19
CASSPRQGDTEAFF | TGTGCCAGCTCACCACGACAGGGCGACACTGAAGCTTTCTTT | . | TRBD1 | TRBJ1-1 | TRBV18
CASSPRRGKAGDRSYNEQFF | TGTGCCAGCAGCCCCCGGAGGGGTAAAGCGGGAGATAGGTCCTACAATGAGCAGTTCTTC | . | TRBD2 | TRBJ2-1 | TRBV3-1/TRBV3-2
CASRTGNNYGYTF | TGTGCCAGCAGGACCGGGAACAACTATGGCTACACCTTC | few | . | TRBJ1-2 | TRBV5-6
CASVSGQREAFF | TGTGCCAGTGTTAGTGGACAGCGCGAAGCTTTCTTT | . | . | TRBJ1-1 | TRBV19
CASSVGFGTEAFF | TGTGCCAGCAGCGTAGGCTTTGGCACTGAAGCTTTCTTT | . | . | TRBJ1-1 | TRBV9
CASSQAPRTGANEKLFF | TGCGCCAGCAGCCAAGCCCCCCGGACAGGGGCTAATGAAAAACTGTTTTTT | . | TRBD1 | TRBJ1-4 | TRBV4-1
CASRQKGRTSWWNEQFF | TGCGCCAGCAGGCAGAAGGGCCGGACTAGCTGGTGGAATGAGCAGTTCTTC | . | TRBD2 | TRBJ2-1 | TRBV10-1
CASKMVEGATGNTIYF | TGTGCCAGCAAAATGGTGGAGGGGGCCACTGGAAACACCATATATTTT | . | TRBD1 | TRBJ1-3 | TRBV19
CASSFLAGTNTGELFF | TGCGCCAGCAGTTTCTTAGCGGGCACGAACACCGGGGAGCTGTTTTTT | . | TRBD2 | TRBJ2-2 | TRBV10-1
CSIYGQGLNTEAFF | TGCAGCATTTACGGACAGGGGTTGAACACTGAAGCTTTCTTT | . | TRBD1 | TRBJ1-1 | TRBV29-1
CASSRAPGDGYTF | TGTGCCAGCAGCCGGGCCCCTGGGGATGGCTACACCTTC | . | . | TRBJ1-2 | TRBV28
CASCSSGGFREQYF | TGTGCCAGCTGTTCTAGCGGGGGATTTCGCGAGCAGTACTTC | . | TRBD2 | TRBJ2-7 | TRBV7-9
CAWSVLRAPETQYF | TGTGCCTGGAGTGTACTGAGGGCCCCAGAGACCCAGTACTTC | few | . | TRBJ2-5 | TRBV30
CASSPPQGSSYNEQFF | TGTGCCAGCAGCCCTCCACAGGGGAGCTCCTACAATGAGCAGTTCTTC | . | TRBD1 | TRBJ2-1 | TRBV28
CASRASDHSGANVLTF | TGTGCCAGTAGAGCTAGTGATCACTCTGGGGCCAACGTCCTGACTTTC | . | . | TRBJ2-6 | TRBV19
CASSRRGTGDDEQFF | TGTGCCAGCAGCCGAAGAGGGACAGGGGACGATGAGCAGTTCTTC | once | TRBD1 | TRBJ2-1 | TRBV11-2
CASSYWAGMTPYEQYF | TGTGCCAGCAGTTACTGGGCAGGGATGACACCCTACGAGCAGTACTTC | . | . | TRBJ2-7 | TRBV6-5
CASSHSYSPSRFTEAFF | TGTGCCAGCAGCCACAGCTATTCACCCAGCAGGTTCACTGAAGCTTTCTTT | . | . | TRBJ1-1 | TRBV14
CASSEGTGGQYF | TGTGCCAGCAGCGAAGGGACAGGAGGACAGTATTTT | . | TRBD1 | TRBJ2-3 | TRBV7-6
CASSASGSYYEQYF | TGTGCCAGTAGTGCTAGCGGGAGCTACTACGAGCAGTACTTC | . | TRBD2 | TRBJ2-7 | TRBV19
CAISARGVGSTTPYNEQFF | TGTGCCATCAGTGCGAGGGGAGTCGGGAGTACTACCCCGTACAATGAGCAGTTCTTC | . | . | TRBJ2-1 | TRBV10-3
CASREGGVGSPLHF | TGTGCCAGCAGGGAAGGGGGGGTCGGCTCACCCCTCCACTTT | . | . | TRBJ1-6 | TRBV28
CASSDPGLAGYNEQFF | TGTGCCAGCAGTGATCCGGGACTAGCGGGTTACAATGAGCAGTTCTTC | . | TRBD2 | TRBJ2-1 | TRBV6-1
CASSPSGQETQYF | TGTGCCAGCAGCCCTTCGGGTCAAGAGACCCAGTACTTC | . | . | TRBJ2-5 | TRBV7-9
CASSSPRTSGNREQYF | TGTGCCAGCAGTTCCCCCCGGACTAGCGGGAATCGGGAGCAGTACTTC | . | TRBD2 | TRBJ2-7 | TRBV28
CASRGQGYTEAFF | TGCGCCAGCCGCGGACAGGGCTACACTGAAGCTTTCTTT | . | TRBD1 | TRBJ1-1 | TRBV4-1
CASSQEGAGELFF | TGTGCCAGCAGCCAGGAGGGGGCCGGGGAGCTGTTTTTT | . | . | TRBJ2-2 | TRBV3-1/TRBV3-2
CASSPLSRDTEAFF | TGTGCCAGCAGTCCCCTTTCCAGGGACACTGAAGCTTTCTTT | . | . | TRBJ1-1 | TRBV27
CASRRVSTGGGEQFF | TGCGCCAGCCGGCGGGTCAGCACAGGAGGCGGTGAGCAGTTCTTC | . | . | TRBJ2-1 | TRBV5-1
CASSLAKAGPLPEAFF | TGTGCCAGCAGCTTAGCGAAGGCAGGCCCCTTGCCTGAAGCTTTCTTT | . | . | TRBJ1-1 | TRBV7-9
CSARVVTQYF | TGCAGTGCTAGAGTGGTGACCCAGTACTTC | . | . | TRBJ2-5 | TRBV20-1
CASRTGQGAKGANQPQHF | TGTGCCAGCAGGACTGGACAGGGGGCTAAAGGCGCTAATCAGCCCCAGCATTTT | . | TRBD1 | TRBJ1-5 | TRBV6-7